These 7 T cell receptor beta chains share one sample of origin, sequenced in a study of breast tumors, draining lymph nodes, adjacent tissues. TCRdb called the multiplex PCR reads again in MiXCR, with one record for every CDR3 protein. The data show 60,000 to 65,000 distinct CDR3 sequences, with approximately 57% seen just once and roughly 19% held by the top ten. Sequencing was done on a sample of breast tumor tissue. Every receptor here comes from a female donor with breast cancer. Some clones in this sample may be carry-over from other donors' samples.

The V and J genes are TRBV5-1 and TRBJ2-1, with TRBD1 matching over 7 bases. The CDR3 runs to 16 residues. The V and J ends lost 4 bases and 5 bases, in that order; junction bases with no gene match: 12. The germline gives CDR1 SGHRS, CDR2 YFSETQ. CDR3 DNA sequence: TGCGCCAGCAGCCCCCCTACGGGGACAGTTAACAATGAGCAGTTCTTC. As protein: CASSPPTGTVNNEQFF. Based on the CDR3 plus reference TRBV5-1 and TRBJ2-1, the full variable domain is KAGVTQTPRYLIKTRGQQVTLSCSPISGHRSVSWYQQTPGQGLQFLFEYFSETQRNKGNFPGRFSGRQFSNSRSEMNVSTLELGDSALYLCASSPPTGTVNNEQFFGPGTRLTVL.

Ten or more counts support this clonotype. This rearrangement joins TRBV5-8 to TRBJ2-1; 9 bases line up with TRBD2. The CDR3 is 13 amino acids. Germline CDR1 and CDR2: SGHTS and YDEGEE. V was pared by 4 bases and J by 10 bases, with 6 bases of the junction left unmatched. The CDR3: CASSKTSGWEQFF. CDR3 nucleotide sequence: TGTGCCAGCAGCAAAACTAGCGGGTGGGAGCAGTTCTTC.

This chain connects TRBV7-2 to TRBJ2-7; possible D gene TRBD2, 6 bases. CDR3 length: 14 residues. Germline V CDR1 and CDR2: SGHTA, FQGNSA. Trimming shortened V by 4 bases and J by 4 bases, and 14 bases separated the two germline ends. CDR3 amino acids: CASSSSGGNYEQYF. The CDR3 DNA reads as TGTGCCAGCAGCTCTTCCGGGGGAAATTACGAGCAGTACTTC.

V is TRBV7-2 and J is TRBJ2-1, with 12 bases that match TRBD2. J gave up 8 bases and V 4 bases, and 15 bases lay outside the gene matches. This CDR3 spans 18 amino acids. CDR1 SGHTA and CDR2 FQGNSA come from the germline V gene. This chain's CDR3 is CASSYTSSGRAGEDEQFF. The CDR3 nucleotides are TGTGCCAGCAGCTACACCTCTAGCGGGAGGGCCGGGGAGGATGAGCAGTTCTTC.

This clonotype was counted once. This chain uses TRBV6-6 with TRBJ2-3; TRBD2 aligns across 12 bases. V dropped 7 bases and J dropped 3; count of bases not matched to a gene: 5. CDR3 length: 15 residues. The germline gives CDR1 MNHNY, CDR2 SVGAGI (reference sequence). DNA for the CDR3: TGTGCCAGCAAACTAGCGGGGGGTACAACAGATACGCAGTATTTT. Amino acid sequence: CASKLAGGTTDTQYF.

The V gene is TRBV29-1, the J gene TRBJ2-2; D not resolved. Germline loops: CDR1 SQVTM, CDR2 ANQGSEA. The CDR3 spans 10 residues. With 5 bases removed from V and 2 bases from J, the gap between germline ends came to 0 bases. The CDR3 sequence is CSVNTGELFF. CDR3 DNA sequence: TGCAGCGTTAACACCGGGGAGCTGTTTTTT.

This clonotype has just a few counts. The CDR3: CATSGLITGNTIYF. CDR3 nucleotide sequence: TGTGCCACCTCTGGACTGATTACAGGAAACACCATATATTTT. The V and J genes are TRBV12-3 or TRBV12-4 and TRBJ1-3; D is unclear. The V end lost 10 bases, the J end lost 4 bases, and 17 bases lay between the germline ends. This CDR3 spans 14 amino acids.